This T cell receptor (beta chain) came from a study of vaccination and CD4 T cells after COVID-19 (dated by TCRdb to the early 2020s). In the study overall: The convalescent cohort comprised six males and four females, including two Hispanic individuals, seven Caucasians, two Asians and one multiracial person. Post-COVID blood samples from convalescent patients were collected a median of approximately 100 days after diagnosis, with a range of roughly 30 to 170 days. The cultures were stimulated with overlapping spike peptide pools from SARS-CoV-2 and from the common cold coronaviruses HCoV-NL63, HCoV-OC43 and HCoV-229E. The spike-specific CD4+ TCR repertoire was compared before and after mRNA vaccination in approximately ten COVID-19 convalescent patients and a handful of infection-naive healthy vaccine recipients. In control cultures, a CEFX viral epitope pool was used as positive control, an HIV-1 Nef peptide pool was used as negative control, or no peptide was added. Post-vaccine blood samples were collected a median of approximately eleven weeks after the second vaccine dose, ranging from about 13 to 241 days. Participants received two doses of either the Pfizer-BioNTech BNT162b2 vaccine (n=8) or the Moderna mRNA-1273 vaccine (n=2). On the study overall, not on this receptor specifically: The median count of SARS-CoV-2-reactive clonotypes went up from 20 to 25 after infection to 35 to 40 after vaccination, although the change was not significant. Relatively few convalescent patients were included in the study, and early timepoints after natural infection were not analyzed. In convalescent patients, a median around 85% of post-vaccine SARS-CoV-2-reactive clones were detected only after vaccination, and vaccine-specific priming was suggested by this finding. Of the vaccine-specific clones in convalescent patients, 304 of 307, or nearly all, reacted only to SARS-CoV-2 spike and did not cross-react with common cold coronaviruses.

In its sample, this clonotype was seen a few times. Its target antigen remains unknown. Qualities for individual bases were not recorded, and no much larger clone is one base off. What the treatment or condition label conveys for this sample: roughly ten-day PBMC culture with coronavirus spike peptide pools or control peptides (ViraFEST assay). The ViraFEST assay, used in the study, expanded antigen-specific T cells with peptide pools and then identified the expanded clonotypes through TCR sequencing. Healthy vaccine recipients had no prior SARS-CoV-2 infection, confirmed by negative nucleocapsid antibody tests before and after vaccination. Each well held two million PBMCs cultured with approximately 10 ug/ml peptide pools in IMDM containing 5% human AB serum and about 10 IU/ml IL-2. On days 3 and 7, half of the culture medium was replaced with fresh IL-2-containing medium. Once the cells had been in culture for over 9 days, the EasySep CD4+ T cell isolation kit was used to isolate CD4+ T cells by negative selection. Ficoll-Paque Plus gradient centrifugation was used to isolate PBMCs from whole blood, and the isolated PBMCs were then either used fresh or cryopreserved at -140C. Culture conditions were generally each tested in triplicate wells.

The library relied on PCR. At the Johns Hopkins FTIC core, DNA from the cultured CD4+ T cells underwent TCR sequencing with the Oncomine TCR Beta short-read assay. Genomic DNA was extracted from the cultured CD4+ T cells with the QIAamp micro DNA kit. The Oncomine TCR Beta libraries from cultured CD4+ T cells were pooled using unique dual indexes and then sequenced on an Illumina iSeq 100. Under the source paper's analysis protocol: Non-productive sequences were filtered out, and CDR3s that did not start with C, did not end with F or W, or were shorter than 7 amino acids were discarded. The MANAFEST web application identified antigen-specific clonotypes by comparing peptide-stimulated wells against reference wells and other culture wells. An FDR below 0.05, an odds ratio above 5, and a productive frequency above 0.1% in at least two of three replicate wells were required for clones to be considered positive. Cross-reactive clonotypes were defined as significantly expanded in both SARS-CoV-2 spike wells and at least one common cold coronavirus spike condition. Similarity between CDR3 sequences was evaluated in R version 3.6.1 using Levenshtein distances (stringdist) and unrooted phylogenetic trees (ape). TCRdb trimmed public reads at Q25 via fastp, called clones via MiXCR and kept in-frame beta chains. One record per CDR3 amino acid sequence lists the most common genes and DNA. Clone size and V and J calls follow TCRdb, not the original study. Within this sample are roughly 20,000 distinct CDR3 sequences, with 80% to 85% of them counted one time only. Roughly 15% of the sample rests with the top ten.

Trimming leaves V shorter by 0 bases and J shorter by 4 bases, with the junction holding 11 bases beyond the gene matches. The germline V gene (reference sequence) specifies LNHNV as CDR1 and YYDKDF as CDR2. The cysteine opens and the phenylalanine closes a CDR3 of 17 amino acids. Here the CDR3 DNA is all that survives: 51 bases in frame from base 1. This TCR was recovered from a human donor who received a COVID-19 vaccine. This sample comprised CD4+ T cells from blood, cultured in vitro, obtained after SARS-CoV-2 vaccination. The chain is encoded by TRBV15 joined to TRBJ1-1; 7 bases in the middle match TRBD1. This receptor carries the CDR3 CATSRDISQGTGTEAFF. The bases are TGTGCCACCAGCAGAGATATTTCACAGGGGACGGGCACTGAAGCTTTCTTT. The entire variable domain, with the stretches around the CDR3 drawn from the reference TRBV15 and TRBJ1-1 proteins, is DAMVIQNPRYQVTQFGKPVTLSCSQTLNHNVMYWYQQKSSQAPKLLFHYYDKDFNNEADTPDNFQSRRPNTSFCFLDIRSPGLGDTAMYLCATSRDISQGTGTEAFFGQGTRLTVV.